This T cell receptor beta chain was obtained from a study of tumor-infiltrating lymphocytes in localized non-small cell lung cancer (dated by TCRdb to about 2021). Notes on the research overall: Several histologies were represented in the cohort, which also included both smokers and never-smokers as well as patients whose samples were collected after neoadjuvant chemotherapy. In total, the ICON cohort consisted of 140 or so surgical patients with localized non-small cell lung cancer who had their tumors resected. A total of 55 or so patients were included in the paired tumor versus uninvolved lung comparison of immunoSEQ T-cell fraction. TCR sequencing was one of several integrated assays, alongside flow cytometry, multiplex immunofluorescence, RNA-seq, exome sequencing and proteomics, applied to the same patients. From each patient came resected tumor tissue plus uninvolved lung tissue from that same patient, and the uninvolved lung tissue was described as non-adjacent to the tumor.

In the case of this clone: No cognate antigen has been identified for it. No quality values exist for individual bases; no much larger clone is one base distant.

The T-cell fraction in tumor and uninvolved lung tissue was provided by TCR sequencing with the immunoSEQ assay. The original methods were these. In the survival analysis, patients were divided into a high T-cell fraction group (upper tertile) and a low T-cell fraction group (lower two tertiles), and the two groups were compared using a log-rank test. Paired tumor versus uninvolved lung differences in T-cell fraction were tested with a signed-rank test. Imported from immuneACCESS, the table was reduced by TCRdb to in-frame sequences with V and J called. These copies leave out some clones; in studies compared against another copy, an unresolved V gene accounts for under half, and the cause of the remainder is not known. V and J calls and clone size are given by that table; D and trimming were obtained from the DNA. Across this sample there are a few thousand clones, with 60% to 80% seen only once. The top ten clones comprise approximately 24% of the sample.

The V and J ends are trimmed by 0 bases and 1 base, leaving 3 bases between them. The CDR3 holds 13 amino acids from the cysteine to the phenylalanine. This entry keeps only the CDR3 DNA: 39 bases, framed from base 1. CDR1 MNHEY and CDR2 SVGAGI were looked up in the germline V gene. ICON enrollment began in 2016, and the last patient was enrolled in 2018. From a subcohort of 75 to 90 patients, fresh tumor and matched uninvolved tissue were collected for in-depth immune analyses, including TCR sequencing. TCR sequencing was performed on DNA isolated from bulk tissue, without cell sorting. Results the study describes overall, beyond this receptor: Since assay coverage differed from patient to patient depending on how much tissue was available, TCR sequencing was done for only a subset of the cohort. Because different assays used different pieces of the same tissue, technical variation could not be distinguished from intratumor heterogeneity. No difference in TCR-derived T-cell fraction was observed between the flow cytometry-defined immunotypes IM1 (good prognosis) and IM2 (poor prognosis). In line with immunofluorescence CD3 counts, TCRbeta sequencing supported higher T cell infiltration in tumors compared with uninvolved lung tissue.

Recombination joined TRBV6-5 with TRBJ2-5; the D gene is unclear. Sequencing input: uninvolved lung tissue not adjacent to the tumor. This TCR came from a human donor with non-small cell lung cancer. DNA sequence: TGTGCCAGCAGTTACTCACTCCAAGAGACCCAGTACTTC. It translates as CASSYSLQETQYF.